This TCR beta chain was found in a study of blood T cell repertoires in COVID-19. Study-level information: Both acute and convalescent COVID-19 samples were obtained from the United States, Italy and Spain. PBMCs, B-cell-depleted T cells, or T cells provided the cDNA or gDNA that made up the material.

Germline CDR1 reads SGHAT; CDR2 reads FQNNGV. V shed 0 bases and J 8 bases; nucleotides not matched to a gene: 6. This CDR3 has 15 residues. Original data processing: For nucleated cells, counts were estimated from reference gene primer amplification. The method was immunoSEQ multiplex PCR; TCRdb's version includes in-frame clones alone and lacks a portion of them. The V and J calls and clone size are taken from that table; D and trimming were inferred from the DNA. The sample consists of more than 300,000 clones, about 84% of them appearing once. This clone was recorded a few times. Input material: peripheral blood. This chain links TRBV11-2 with TRBJ2-1, with 8 nucleotides matching TRBD2. This receptor was taken from a woman aged 45-65 years with acute or convalescent COVID-19. CDR3 residues: CASSLEAGVGHEQFF. The CDR3 bases are TGTGCCAGCAGCTTAGAAGCGGGAGTTGGTCATGAGCAGTTCTTC.